This T cell receptor beta chain was profiled in a study of identical twins. One entry per CDR3 protein, called by TCRdb with MiXCR from the 5' RACE reads. The data contain hundreds of thousands of distinct CDR3 sequences, more than 20% of them seen just once; the ten biggest clones take up approximately 0.5%. CDR3 size: 12 residues. V was clipped by 6 bases and J by 11 bases; unmatched bases: 9. Healthy Caucasians were all of the donors. These data also featured in a second study, about yellow fever vaccine responses in identical twins. In that study: Reportedly, the response of twins' T cells to the vaccine seemed partly convergent, partly personalized.

The clonotype originates from a woman aged 18-35 years in good health. The chain is built from TRBV12-3 or TRBV12-4 and TRBJ1-1; the match to TRBD1 covers 7 bases. The sequenced sample consisted of CD4+ T cells sorted from blood. The DNA of the CDR3 is TGTGCCAGCAGCTGGGGGCCAGGGGGGGCTTTCTTT. Translated: CASSWGPGGAFF.